The clone carrying this T cell receptor (beta chain) was seen a handful of times. Its antigen is not known. The data originate from a study of beta chain features in type 1 diabetes. The CDR3 runs to 14 residues. The V and J ends lost 8 bases and 6 bases respectively, with 20 bases between them. CDR1 and CDR2 (germline): GTSNPN, SVGIG (reference sequence). Every bit of the isolated RNA underwent reverse transcription, so sequencing read expressed TCRB transcripts. The study sequenced naive, central memory and regulatory T cell samples to an average of around 3.5 million reads. The protocol was immunoSEQ multiplex PCR, while the TCRdb copy is restricted to in-frame clones and leaves out a portion. This sample has some 200,000 clones, with around 15% found just once. General study points: Overrepresentation of cells with high TCR expression could result from cDNA sequencing. Researchers reported that naive, central memory and Treg TCRB repertoires appeared more similar in patients than in healthy donors. The study found moderately but significantly shorter TCRB CDR3s in all four CD4+ subsets of Type 1 diabetes patients.

Sequences were obtained from naive CD4+ T cells from blood. The genes are TRBV30 and TRBJ2-1; unclear D gene. This TCR derives from a man aged 25 to 40 with type 1 diabetes. CDR3: CAGKSKSDRNEQFF. Here the CDR3 DNA reads TGTGCCGGGAAGAGCAAATCTGATCGCAATGAGCAGTTCTTC.